This is a list of T cell receptor beta chains from one sample in a study of T cell changes during pregnancy in multiple sclerosis. Assay: immunoSEQ multiplex PCR; the TCRdb copy retains only in-frame clones and omits some. The sample lists approximately 130,000 clones; approximately 95% were seen once. The sample in question was peripheral blood, obtained before pregnancy. These receptors were obtained from a female donor with multiple sclerosis, enrolled in a pregnancy study. Both conserved end residues are part of each CDR3. A D gene is named only where the DNA matches it firmly. Clone size, where shown, is once, few, many, or a class for clones that have expanded.

j_gene	d_gene	v_gene	abundance	CDR3aa	CDR3nt
TRBJ2-3	.	TRBV5-4	once	CASLPDLQTDTQYF	TGTGCCAGCCTCCCCGACTTACAAACAGATACGCAGTATTTT
TRBJ2-7	.	TRBV7-9	.	CASSEQGGSYEQYF	TGTGCCAGCAGCGAGCAGGGGGGCTCCTACGAGCAGTACTTC
TRBJ1-5	TRBD1	TRBV23-1	.	CASRTQGACNQPQHF	TGCGCCAGCAGGACCCAGGGGGCCTGCAATCAGCCCCAGCATTTT
TRBJ1-1	TRBD1	TRBV7-9	.	CASSRDRGILGEAFF	TGTGCCAGCAGCCGTGACAGGGGAATCTTGGGAGAAGCTTTCTTT
TRBJ2-7	TRBD1	TRBV7-9	.	CASSLGTGLWYEQYF	TGTGCCAGCAGCTTAGGGACAGGCCTGTGGTACGAGCAGTACTTC
TRBJ1-1	TRBD1	TRBV19	.	CATSPRGQAKSLNTEAFF	TGTGCCACCAGTCCTCGAGGACAGGCCAAATCTTTGAACACTGAAGCTTTCTTT
TRBJ1-2	.	TRBV28	.	CASSLRRTESRYTF	TGTGCCAGCAGTTTGAGAAGGACAGAAAGTCGCTACACCTTC
TRBJ2-2	TRBD2	TRBV7-2	.	CASSSVLGSGLKSGELFF	TGTGCCAGCAGCTCCGTCCTCGGTAGCGGGCTAAAGTCCGGGGAGCTGTTTTTT
TRBJ1-1	.	TRBV28	.	CASSQPGSTEAFF	TGTGCCAGCAGTCAACCAGGGTCCACTGAAGCTTTCTTT
TRBJ1-1	.	TRBV19	few	CASMGTPENTEAFF	TGTGCCAGTATGGGGACACCAGAGAACACTGAAGCTTTCTTT
TRBJ1-5	.	TRBV30	.	CAWSVGGMGDQPQHF	TGTGCCTGGAGTGTAGGGGGAATGGGGGATCAGCCCCAGCATTTT
TRBJ2-5	TRBD1	TRBV6-1	.	CASSEFRSRGLETQYF	TGTGCCAGCAGTGAATTCAGATCCAGGGGGCTAGAGACCCAGTACTTC
TRBJ2-1	.	TRBV27	.	CASSSSRYNEQFF	TGTGCCAGCAGTTCAAGTCGGTACAATGAGCAGTTCTTC
TRBJ2-1	.	TRBV4-2	.	CASSQEPRGAGGNEQFF	TGTGCCAGCAGCCAAGAACCCCGGGGGGCCGGGGGCAATGAGCAGTTCTTC